The 18 T cell receptor beta chains in this list originate from one sample, sequenced in a study of early T cells in non-severe SARS-CoV-2 infection. Each CDR3 protein gets one entry after TCRdb re-called the 5' RACE reads with MiXCR. The table records just under 65,000 distinct CDR3 sequences, over 10% of them present only once. Sequencing was done on a sample of whole blood. The receptor source for this set is an adult who was a healthcare worker with PCR-confirmed SARS-CoV-2 infection or an uninfected control (not recorded which).

Remarks on this clonotype: The junction and the germline gene differ at one end; a read error may be behind it. The rearrangement joins TRBV11-2 to TRBJ2-6; the D gene is possibly TRBD2 (5 bases). This CDR3 is 17 amino acids long. From germline, CDR1 is SGHAT and CDR2 FQNNGV. CDR3 region: CVSSLVGRSSGANVLTF. The CDR3 nucleotides read TGTGTCAGCAGCTTAGTAGGGAGAAGCTCTGGGGCCAACGTCCTGACTTTC.

This clonotype was counted between two and nine times. This chain joins TRBV2 and TRBJ2-1; 8 positions agree with TRBD2. Germline trimming cut 6 bases from V and 9 bases from J; bases unmatched to any gene: 16. Germline CDR1 SNHLY, CDR2 FYNNEI. There are 16 residues in the CDR3. The CDR3 reads CASRSAPGLGFLEQFF. For the CDR3, the DNA is TGTGCCAGCAGGAGTGCCCCGGGACTAGGCTTTCTTGAGCAGTTCTTC.

V usage is TRBV7-2 and J usage is TRBJ2-1, with D tentatively TRBD1 or TRBD2 (5 bases each). The CDR3 sequence is 15 residues long. Per germline, CDR1 SGHTA and CDR2 FQGNSA. V lost 5 bases to trimming and J lost 2 bases, with 13 bases between them. CDR3 residues: CASSTRPGPYNEQFF. The DNA for the CDR3 is TGTGCCAGCAGCACCAGACCGGGACCCTACAATGAGCAGTTCTTC.

V is TRBV6-2 or TRBV6-3 and J is TRBJ2-1; D gene ambiguous. Germline assignment: CDR1 MNHEY and CDR2 SVGEGT. This CDR3 contains 11 residues. Trimming removed 5 bases at V and 6 bases at J, with 5 bases between. The CDR3 region is CASSTRNEQFF. The CDR3 DNA reads TGTGCCAGCAGTACTCGCAATGAGCAGTTCTTC.

This clonotype was counted at least ten times. The chain links TRBV6-2 or TRBV6-3 to TRBJ1-1; 10 nucleotides agree with TRBD1. The CDR3 is 17 amino acids. Per germline, CDR1 MNHEY and CDR2 SVGEGT. Germline trimming cut 2 bases from V and 5 bases from J; bases unmatched to any gene: 11. The CDR3 DNA is TGTGCCAGCAGTTACCGATTCCGGACAGGGGGAAGTACTGAAGCTTTCTTT. Amino acid sequence: CASSYRFRTGGSTEAFF.

CDR3 region: CASSVYREYEQYF. The CDR3, as DNA: TGTGCCAGCAGTGTGTACAGGGAGTACGAGCAGTACTTC. This rearrangement joins TRBV2 to TRBJ2-7, with a possible D match to TRBD1 (6 bases). Trimming removed 4 bases from V and 4 bases from J, with 11 bases in between. Germline-derived CDR1 and CDR2 are SNHLY and FYNNEI. The CDR3 totals 13 residues.

In its sample, this clonotype was seen a few times. The rearrangement joins TRBV5-1 to TRBJ2-7, with 10 bases identical to TRBD1. This CDR3 region has 13 residues. Trimming at V came to 1 base and at J to 6 bases, leaving 1 base not matched to a gene. The germline CDR1 and CDR2 sequences are SGHRS and YFSETQ. The CDR3 DNA follows: TGCGCCAGCAGCTTGAGGACAGGGGGCGAGCAGTACTTC. This translates into CASSLRTGGEQYF.

This clonotype appeared a few times. The genes are TRBV7-2 and TRBJ1-2, with D uncertain. V dropped 1 base and J dropped 7 bases, with 4 bases sitting between them. Germline CDR1 reads SGHTA; CDR2 reads FQGNSA. The CDR3 totals 11 residues. The CDR3 sequence is CASSLVVGYTF. The CDR3 coding sequence is TGTGCCAGCAGCTTAGTGGTTGGCTACACCTTC.

This clonotype was seen ten or more times. This chain uses TRBV2 with TRBJ1-5; 8 positions agree with TRBD1. Trimming took 6 bases from V and 1 from J; bases not matched to a gene: 8. Germline CDR1 is SNHLY and CDR2 is FYNNEI. The CDR3 totals 16 residues. Here the CDR3 reads CASRDPGQASNQPQHF. The CDR3 nucleotides read TGTGCCAGCAGAGATCCGGGACAGGCGAGCAATCAGCCCCAGCATTTT.

The chain has TRBV28 and TRBJ1-4; no clear D gene. Trimming took off 8 bases at V and 7 bases at J, with 8 bases between the two ends. The CDR3 has 11 amino acids. CDR1 is MDHEN, CDR2 SYDVKM, per germline. CDR3 in amino acids: CASLSREKLFF. As DNA, the CDR3 is TGTGCCAGCCTCTCACGTGAAAAACTGTTTTTT.

This chain connects TRBV7-2 to TRBJ1-5; D gene uncertain. V was pared by 5 bases and J by 4 bases, with 6 bases between. Germline V gene sequence: CDR1 SGHTA, CDR2 FQGNSA. The CDR3 contains 12 residues. The CDR3 loop is CASSQSNQPQHF. Written as DNA, the CDR3 is TGTGCCAGCAGCCAATCGAATCAGCCCCAGCATTTT. The whole variable domain, remainder taken from reference TRBV7-2 and TRBJ1-5, is GAGVSQSPSNKVTEKGKDVELRCDPISGHTALYWYRQSLGQGLEFLIYFQGNSAPDKSGLPSDRFSAERTGGSVSTLTIQRTQQEDSAVYLCASSQSNQPQHFGDGTRLSIL.

V is TRBV6-1 and J is TRBJ2-7; D call uncertain. The CDR3 length is 11 residues. Trimming took off 4 bases at V and 4 bases at J, with 5 bases between the two ends. Germline CDR1 and CDR2: MNHNS and SASEGT. The CDR3: CASSGKYEQYF. CDR3 DNA: TGTGCCAGCAGTGGTAAATACGAGCAGTACTTC.

The chain employs TRBV18 and TRBJ2-7; 8 bases agree with TRBD2. In germline, CDR1 is KGHSH, CDR2 LQKENI. The J segment lost 2 bases and the V segment lost 4 bases, leaving 1 base of the junction unmatched. The CDR3 is made up of 13 amino acids. For the CDR3, the DNA is TGTGCCAGCTCACTGCGGGGGGCCTACGAGCAGTACTTC. Its protein is CASSLRGAYEQYF.

This chain links TRBV7-8 with TRBJ2-1; either TRBD1 or TRBD2 may fit D (5 bases each). V lost 7 bases, J lost 2 bases, and 15 bases lay in between. The germline gives CDR1 SGHVS, CDR2 FQNEAQ. This CDR3 is 15 amino acids long. The CDR3 loop reads CASTVRDLPYNEQFF. CDR3 nucleotide sequence: TGTGCCAGCACCGTCCGGGACCTCCCCTACAATGAGCAGTTCTTC.

J is TRBJ2-5 and V is TRBV12-3 or TRBV12-4, with a possible D match to TRBD2 (6 bases). V was pared by 6 bases and J by 0 bases, with 17 bases between. The CDR3 runs to 16 residues. The CDR3 here is CASSPDSGGYQETQYF. Here the CDR3 DNA reads TGTGCCAGCAGCCCTGACAGTGGGGGGTACCAAGAGACCCAGTACTTC.

In its sample, this clonotype was seen a few times. The chain carries TRBV19 and TRBJ2-3; 8 nucleotides agree with TRBD1. The CDR3 loop spans 14 amino acids. Germline CDR1 is LNHDA and CDR2 is SQIVND (reference sequence). Trimming at V came to 6 bases and at J to 6 bases, leaving 8 bases not matched to a gene. CDR3 nucleotides: TGTGCCAGTAGCCCGGACAGGGTAGGCGATACGCAGTATTTT. It translates to CASSPDRVGDTQYF.

This clonotype was found a few times. V gene TRBV5-1 combines with J gene TRBJ1-2, with 7 bases fitting TRBD1. Unmatched junction bases numbered 6, after V lost 4 bases and J lost 3 bases. The CDR3 extends over 14 amino acids. CDR1 and CDR2 from the germline V gene are SGHRS and YFSETQ. The CDR3 spells CASSGGTVDYGYTF. For the CDR3, the DNA is TGCGCCAGCAGCGGAGGGACAGTTGACTATGGCTACACCTTC.

CDR3 nucleotide sequence: TGTGCCAGTAGTATTGGAGGGTTCCATTACGAGCAGTACTTC. Protein: CASSIGGFHYEQYF. V is TRBV19 and J is TRBJ2-7, with D tentatively TRBD2 (6 bases). The V and J ends lost 3 bases and 4 bases respectively, with 13 bases between them. CDR1 is LNHDA and CDR2 is SQIVND in the germline V gene (reference sequence). The CDR3 runs to 14 residues.